The clone carrying this T cell receptor (beta chain) appeared a single time. How the authors handled the data: Reference gene primer amplification gave nucleated cell count estimates. The data were produced by immunoSEQ multiplex PCR, yet TCRdb's version contains in-frame clones alone and is incomplete. The D gene and trimming were derived from the DNA, and the V and J assignments and clone size from that table. The table records about 300,000 clones, around 90% of them present only once. This specimen comes from a study of blood T cell repertoires in COVID-19. For the study at large: Specimens from acute and convalescent COVID-19 originated in the United States, Italy and Spain. PBMCs, B-cell-depleted T cells, or T cells were the source of the cDNA or gDNA that made up the material.

The germline CDR1 and CDR2 sequences are LNHNV and YYDKDF (reference sequence). The length of the CDR3 is 12 residues. V was trimmed by 5 bases and J by 5 bases, leaving 9 bases between them. The TCR sequence derives from a man aged 18 to 35 with active or convalescent COVID-19. The sample comprised peripheral blood. V and J are TRBV15 and TRBJ2-5, with a tentative D call TRBD2 (6 bases). This CDR3 reads CATSGRMETQYF. DNA for the CDR3: TGTGCCACCAGCGGGAGGATGGAGACCCAGTACTTC. Full variable domain (outside the CDR3, taken from reference TRBV15 and TRBJ2-5): DAMVIQNPRYQVTQFGKPVTLSCSQTLNHNVMYWYQQKSSQAPKLLFHYYDKDFNNEADTPDNFQSRRPNTSFCFLDIRSPGLGDTAMYLCATSGRMETQYFGPGTRLLVL.